This T cell receptor beta chain was obtained from a study of shared clonotypes between healthy human individuals. Overall study: For every donor, three CD4 naive, three CD4 memory, two CD8 naive and one CD8 memory plates were used. Whole-study results and caveats: All-four-donor shared clonotypes had higher generation probabilities than non-shared clonotypes did.

CDR3 length equals 15 residues. The V gene lost 5 bases and the J gene lost 0 bases, with 11 bases spanning the gap. The V gene's germline CDR1 is SGHAT and CDR2 FQNNGV. The repertoire was sequenced with immunoSEQ multiplex PCR; TCRdb's copy has only in-frame clones and lacks some. The table includes some 1.5 million clones, 95% to 99% detected once. Every contributor of samples was a Caucasian grown-up residing in Nashville, Tennessee. The sample holds one count of this clone. What it binds is unknown. J is TRBJ1-5 and V is TRBV11-2, with a possible D match to TRBD1 (5 bases). Sequencing was carried out using naive CD4+ T cells sorted from blood. Subset indicated: CD45RA+ positively selected. This sequence was found in a man aged 25 to 45 in good health. The CDR3 DNA reads TGTGCCAGCAGCAGCGGGACTTATAGCAATCAGCCCCAGCATTTT. Translated, it gives CASSSGTYSNQPQHF.